The 14 T cell receptor beta chains below come from one sample, sequenced in a study of blood T cell repertoires in COVID-19. Sequenced by immunoSEQ multiplex PCR; TCRdb stores in-frame clones only, minus some. The table records some 97,000 clones, 70% to 90% of them present only once. Sequencing input: peripheral blood. The receptors come from an older woman with acute or convalescent COVID-19.

This clone has only one observation. The gene calls are TRBV5-1 and TRBJ1-1; possibly TRBD1 for D (6 bases). V gave up 3 bases and J gave up 1 base, with 13 bases separating them. The germline CDR1 and CDR2 sequences are SGHRS and YFSETQ. CDR3 length equals 15 residues. DNA for the CDR3: TGCGCCAGCAGCTCTGCGGGGGCAAAGAACACTGAAGCTTTCTTT. Translation: CASSSAGAKNTEAFF. The variable domain in full, completed from reference TRBV5-1 and TRBJ1-1, reads KAGVTQTPRYLIKTRGQQVTLSCSPISGHRSVSWYQQTPGQGLQFLFEYFSETQRNKGNFPGRFSGRQFSNSRSEMNVSTLELGDSALYLCASSSAGAKNTEAFFGQGTRLTVV.

The chain links TRBV18 to TRBJ1-6; 7 nucleotides agree with TRBD1. The length of the CDR3 is 14 residues. Germline V gene sequence: CDR1 KGHSH, CDR2 LQKENI. The V and J ends lost 5 bases and 6 bases, in that order; junction bases with no gene match: 4. The CDR3 sequence: CASSVGQINSPLHF. Written as DNA, the CDR3 is TGTGCCAGCTCAGTGGGACAGATTAATTCACCCCTCCACTTT. Full variable domain (outside the CDR3, taken from reference TRBV18 and TRBJ1-6): NAGVMQNPRHLVRRRGQEARLRCSPMKGHSHVYWYRQLPEEGLKFMVYLQKENIIDESGMPKERFSAEFPKEGPSILRIQQVVRGDSAAYFCASSVGQINSPLHFGNGTRLTVT.

The genes are TRBV10-1 and TRBJ2-7, with 9 bases identical to TRBD1. The V and J ends lost 8 bases and 4 bases, in that order; junction bases with no gene match: 12. Germline V gives CDR1 WNHNN, CDR2 SYGVQD (reference sequence). The CDR3 covers 15 residues. This CDR3 reads CASFVPGTGSYEQYV. The CDR3 DNA follows: TGCGCCAGCTTCGTTCCCGGGACAGGGAGTTACGAGCAGTACGTC.

This sequence joins TRBV24-1 and TRBJ2-1, with D possibly TRBD2 on 6 matching bases. CDR3 length: 15 residues. From germline, CDR1 is KGHDR and CDR2 SFDVKD. Between the trimmed V and J ends, which lost 5 bases and 0 bases, there was a span of 10 bases. The CDR3 protein is CATSADGSSYNEQFF. DNA for the CDR3: TGTGCCACCAGTGCTGACGGGAGCTCCTACAATGAGCAGTTCTTC.

This sequence joins TRBV19 and TRBJ1-6; 8 bases match TRBD1. From germline, CDR1 is LNHDA and CDR2 SQIVND (reference sequence). J lost 9 bases, V lost 4 bases, and 17 bases had no gene match. The CDR3 length is 18 residues. CDR3 DNA: TGTGCCAGTAGTACCCAGGGGGCGCATGGTCCTCCCATTTCACCCCTCCACTTT. This translates into CASSTQGAHGPPISPLHF.

This rearrangement joins TRBV6-1 to TRBJ2-1; 7 bases agree with TRBD2. The CDR3 length is 14 residues. V was pared by 2 bases and J by 10 bases, with 8 bases of the junction left unmatched. The germline CDR1 and CDR2 sequences are MNHNS and SASEGT. CDR3 in amino acids: CASSETRDGREQFF. The CDR3 coding sequence is TGTGCCAGCAGTGAAACCCGGGACGGGAGGGAGCAGTTCTTC.

This chain connects TRBV2 to TRBJ2-7; 12 bases are a match to TRBD1. Germline values: CDR1 SNHLY, CDR2 FYNNEI. This CDR3 is 13 amino acids long. CDR3 sequence reads: CAGQGAVRGEQYV. The DNA for the CDR3 is TGTGCGGGACAGGGGGCGGTCCGGGGTGAGCAGTACGTC.

This chain links TRBV6-6 with TRBJ1-6; D gene uncertain. The ends were cut back, 5 bases at V and 5 bases at J, with 13 bases in the middle. The CDR3 consists of 15 residues. CDR1 is MNHNY, CDR2 SVGAGI, per germline (reference sequence). The CDR3 sequence is CASSPRREDNSPLHF. CDR3 in DNA: TGTGCCAGCAGTCCCCGTAGGGAGGATAATTCACCCCTCCACTTT.

J is TRBJ1-3 and V is TRBV3-1 (or the pseudogene TRBV3-2); D not certain. The germline gives CDR1 LGHDT, CDR2 YNNKEL (reference sequence). With 7 bases removed from V and 4 bases from J, the gap between germline ends came to 11 bases. The CDR3 consists of 13 residues. CDR3 sequence: CASTQRGGNTIYF. CDR3 DNA: TGTGCCAGCACCCAGCGGGGAGGAAACACCATATATTTT.

CDR3 DNA: TGTGCCACCAGCAGAGACGGACAGAAAACAGAGACCCAGTACTTC. Its translation is CATSRDGQKTETQYF. The genes are TRBV15 and TRBJ2-5, with D possibly TRBD1 on 6 matching bases. Trimming removed 0 bases from V and 4 bases from J, with 12 bases in between. Germline CDR1 LNHNV, CDR2 YYDKDF (reference sequence). This CDR3 spans 15 amino acids. Using reference TRBV15 and TRBJ2-5 for the parts outside the CDR3, the full variable domain is DAMVIQNPRYQVTQFGKPVTLSCSQTLNHNVMYWYQQKSSQAPKLLFHYYDKDFNNEADTPDNFQSRRPNTSFCFLDIRSPGLGDTAMYLCATSRDGQKTETQYFGPGTRLLVL.

J is TRBJ2-2 and V is TRBV2, with D perhaps matching TRBD2 (6 bases). The CDR3 covers 13 residues. Trimming shortened V by 10 bases and J by 2 bases, and 11 bases separated the two germline ends. Germline lookup yields CDR1 SNHLY and CDR2 FYNNEI. The CDR3 bases are TGTGCCACCGAGGGACTTAACACCGGGGAGCTGTTTTTT. It yields the protein CATEGLNTGELFF.

CDR3 nucleotide sequence: TGTGCCAGCAGTTCCGGCGGATCCGCCTACAATGAGCAGTTCTTC. It specifies CASSSGGSAYNEQFF. The V and J genes are TRBV27 and TRBJ2-1; D remains unclear. Germline V gene sequence: CDR1 MNHEY, CDR2 SMNVEV (reference sequence). Trimming left V 4 bases short and J 2 bases short, with 12 bases between. The CDR3 is made up of 15 amino acids.

Here the CDR3 reads CASSSRTGAASGANVLTF. CDR3 bases: TGTGCCAGCAGCTCAAGGACAGGGGCGGCCTCTGGGGCCAACGTCCTGACTTTC. The chain joins TRBV11-3 to TRBJ2-6; 9 bases agree with TRBD1. CDR3 length: 18 amino acids. The germline CDR1 and CDR2 sequences are SGHNT and YENEEA. V shed 4 bases and J 0 bases; nucleotides not matched to a gene: 7.

The chain employs TRBV7-2 and TRBJ2-1, with 10 bases aligning to TRBD2. There are 14 residues in the CDR3. Trimming at V came to 1 base and at J to 15 bases, leaving 9 bases not matched to a gene. Germline V CDR1 and CDR2: SGHTA, FQGNSA. The CDR3 region is CASSLEGLAGVRFF. The CDR3 bases are TGTGCCAGCAGCTTAGAAGGCCTAGCGGGAGTACGGTTCTTC.